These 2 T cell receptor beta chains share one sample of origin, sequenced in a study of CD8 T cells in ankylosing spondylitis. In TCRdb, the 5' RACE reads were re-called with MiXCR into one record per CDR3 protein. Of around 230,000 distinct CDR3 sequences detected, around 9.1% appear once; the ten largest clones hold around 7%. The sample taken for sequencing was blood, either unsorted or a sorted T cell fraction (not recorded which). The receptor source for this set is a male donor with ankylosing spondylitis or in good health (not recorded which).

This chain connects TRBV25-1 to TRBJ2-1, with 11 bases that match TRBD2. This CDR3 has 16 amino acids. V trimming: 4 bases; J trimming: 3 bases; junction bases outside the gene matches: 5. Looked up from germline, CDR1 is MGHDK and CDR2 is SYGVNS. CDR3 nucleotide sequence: TGTGCCAGCAGTGCATGGACTAGCGGGTTCTACAATGAGCAGTTCTTC. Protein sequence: CASSAWTSGFYNEQFF.

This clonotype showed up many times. The CDR3 region is CSVRTPINIQYF. DNA of the CDR3: TGCAGCGTTAGGACTCCGATTAACATTCAGTACTTC. The genes are TRBV29-1 and TRBJ2-4; weak D call: TRBD2 (5 bases). Germline-derived CDR1 and CDR2 are SQVTM and ANQGSEA. This CDR3 contains 12 residues. V lost 5 bases and J 7 bases, leaving 12 bases between the germline ends.